These 5 T cell receptor beta chains originate from one sample sequenced in a study of T-cell memory formation after mild COVID-19. MiXCR, run by TCRdb on the 5' RACE reads, gives a single entry per CDR3 protein. The table has 350,000 to 500,000 distinct CDR3 sequences, about a sixth seen once. The material sequenced was PBMCs or a T cell subset sorted from them (not recorded which). The receptors stem from a man aged 18 to 35 who had mild COVID-19 (a few samples of this study predate the infection). Cell type and time point are not known.

The chain recombines TRBV9 with TRBJ1-1; D unresolved. The CDR3 length is 13 residues. Germline V gene lookup returns CDR1 SGDLS and CDR2 YYNGEE. Trimming shortened V by 4 bases and J by 7 bases, and 14 bases separated the two germline ends. The chain's CDR3 is CASSSEGTHEAFF. As DNA, the CDR3 is TGTGCCAGCAGCTCAGAAGGCACACATGAAGCTTTCTTT.

This clonotype has just a few counts. V gene TRBV7-9 combines with J gene TRBJ2-5; no clear D. CDR3 size: 13 residues. From germline, CDR1 is SEHNR and CDR2 FQNEAQ (reference sequence). Trimming pared 1 base from V and 0 bases from J, leaving 3 bases between. CDR3 amino acids: CASSLENQETQYF. Written as DNA, the CDR3 is TGTGCCAGCAGCTTAGAGAACCAAGAGACCCAGTACTTC.

The chain couples TRBV29-1 to TRBJ2-2; D ambiguous. Deletions cut 3 bases from V and 6 bases from J, with 8 bases between. Germline loops: CDR1 SQVTM, CDR2 ANQGSEA. There are 12 residues in the CDR3. CDR3 loop: CSVEGGAGELFF. CDR3 nucleotide sequence: TGCAGCGTTGAGGGTGGTGCCGGGGAGCTGTTTTTT.

In its sample, this clonotype was seen many times. This sequence joins TRBV7-2 and TRBJ2-3; D is undetermined. The V end was cut by 5 bases, the J end by 2 bases, with 8 bases between. The CDR3 contains 13 residues. Germline CDR1 SGHTA, CDR2 FQGNSA. DNA for the CDR3: TGTGCCAGCAGCCCCCCGGTCACAGATACGCAGTATTTT. Amino acids: CASSPPVTDTQYF.

CDR3 sequence (DNA): TGCGCCAGCAGCCAAGATCCCAGGGGGGCAGACACGGGGTTCAATCAGCCCCAGCATTTT. It specifies CASSQDPRGADTGFNQPQHF. The chain couples TRBV4-3 to TRBJ1-5, with 7 positions matching TRBD1. V shed 0 bases and J 3 bases; nucleotides not matched to a gene: 17. Germline CDR1 reads LGHNA; CDR2 reads YSLEER. The CDR3 contains 20 residues.